The 14 T cell receptor beta chains below all came from one sample that was sequenced in a study of cytomegalovirus exposure and HLA in healthy donors (dated by TCRdb to about 2017). Libraries were constructed by the immunoSEQ multiplex PCR assay. TCRdb provides this immuneACCESS table in a form limited to in-frame rearrangements. Some clones are lacking; in checked studies, under half of them reflect an unresolved V gene, and why the rest are absent is not known. In this sample the table shows 140,000 or so clones, 85% to 90% of which occur a single time. The ten most abundant clones make up around 5.9% of the sample. What was sequenced was PBMCs. Receptors were obtained from a woman in her twenties or thirties in good health and CMV-seropositive.

In its sample, this clone was seen once. This rearrangement joins TRBV6-1 to TRBJ2-1; 10 bases match TRBD2. CDR1 and CDR2 (germline): MNHNS, SASEGT. J lost 2 bases, V lost 2 bases, and 0 bases had no gene match. CDR3 length: 15 residues. CDR3 amino acids: CASSETSGAYNEQFF. CDR3 nucleotides: TGTGCCAGCAGTGAAACTAGCGGGGCCTACAATGAGCAGTTCTTC.

V gene TRBV7-8 combines with J gene TRBJ1-4; D is unresolved. V was shortened by 1 base and J by 3 bases, with 12 bases between the two germline ends. The germline gives CDR1 SGHVS, CDR2 FQNEAQ. The CDR3 runs 16 residues. This CDR3 reads CASSLEWSIANEKLFF. The CDR3 DNA follows: TGTGCCAGCAGCTTAGAGTGGTCTATAGCTAATGAAAAACTGTTTTTT.

This clone was recorded only once. This chain connects TRBV6-5 to TRBJ2-7; TRBD1 agrees at 7 bases. Trimming removed 5 bases from V and 3 bases from J; junction bases left unmatched: 7. CDR3 length equals 14 residues. Germline V lookup: CDR1 MNHEY, CDR2 SVGAGI. CDR3 coding DNA: TGTGCCAGCAGTAGGGACAGCAACTTCTACGAGCAGTACTTC. Translation gives CASSRDSNFYEQYF.

The chain uses TRBV6-5 and TRBJ1-2; TRBD1 might be the D (6 bases). The CDR3 totals 14 residues. V was pared by 7 bases and J by 5 bases, with 17 bases between. Germline lookup yields CDR1 MNHEY and CDR2 SVGAGI. Here the CDR3 reads CASNTGGAPYGYTF. The CDR3 coding sequence is TGTGCCAGCAATACCGGGGGGGCCCCTTATGGCTACACCTTC.

J is TRBJ1-2 and V is TRBV5-1; D is perhaps TRBD1 (5 bases). Trimming took 0 bases from V and 0 from J, leaving 9 bases between them. Germline CDR1 reads SGHRS; CDR2 reads YFSETQ. This CDR3 comprises 15 residues. The CDR3 region has the DNA TGCGCCAGCAGCTTGGAGGGGTTAGCTAACTATGGCTACACCTTC. As protein: CASSLEGLANYGYTF.

The CDR3 reads CAISWDTNTGELFF. CDR3 nucleotides: TGTGCCATCAGCTGGGACACCAACACCGGGGAGCTGTTTTTT. The chain combines TRBV10-3 with TRBJ2-2; D is possibly TRBD1 (6 bases). CDR3 length: 14 residues. Germline values: CDR1 ENHRY, CDR2 SYGVKD. Trimming took 6 bases from V and 2 from J, leaving 10 bases between them.

The chain joins TRBV25-1 to TRBJ1-1; D gene uncertain. V lost 3 bases and J lost 1, with 12 bases in between. CDR1 is MGHDK and CDR2 is SYGVNS in the germline V gene. The CDR3 sequence is 15 residues long. The CDR3 bases are TGTGCCAGCAGTGATTCCGGTCGCTGGAACACTGAAGCTTTCTTT. This sequence encodes CASSDSGRWNTEAFF.

The J gene is TRBJ2-3, the V gene TRBV29-1; 9 bases match TRBD1. The CDR3 has 14 residues. The V gene end was trimmed by 6 bases and the J gene end by 5 bases; junction bases not matched to a gene: 9. In germline, CDR1 is SQVTM, CDR2 ANQGSEA. The CDR3 sequence is CSVPQGAVKDTQYF. CDR3 nucleotide sequence: TGCAGCGTCCCACAGGGGGCCGTCAAAGATACGCAGTATTTT.

This sequence joins TRBV20-1 and TRBJ2-1; D not resolved. The CDR3 is 11 residues long. V was pared by 0 bases and J by 9 bases, with 6 bases between. Germline V gives CDR1 DFQATT, CDR2 SNEGSKA (reference sequence). This CDR3 reads CSARDLGEQFF. The CDR3 coding sequence is TGCAGTGCTAGAGATCTCGGTGAGCAGTTCTTC.

The count of this clone is one. The chain employs TRBV28 and TRBJ2-7, with TRBD2 matching 9 bases. V dropped 6 bases and J dropped 1; count of bases not matched to a gene: 7. The CDR3 length is 15 residues. Germline CDR1 MDHEN, CDR2 SYDVKM. This CDR3 is CASSSLSGSSYEQYF. The CDR3 DNA reads TGTGCCAGCAGCAGCCTTAGCGGGAGTTCCTACGAGCAGTACTTC.

The CDR3 protein is CASSGGQHEKLFF. The CDR3 DNA reads TGCGCCAGCAGTGGGGGACAGCATGAAAAACTGTTTTTT. The genes are TRBV10-2 and TRBJ1-4; TRBD1 matches at 7 bases. This CDR3 is built from 13 residues. J was trimmed by 6 bases and V by 4 bases; bases with no gene match: 2. Germline V gene sequence: CDR1 WSHSY, CDR2 SAAADI.

V gene TRBV11-2 combines with J gene TRBJ1-1; 9 nucleotides match TRBD1. CDR3 length: 12 residues. The V gene end was trimmed by 5 bases and the J gene end by 14 bases; junction bases not matched to a gene: 9. Germline CDR1 and CDR2: SGHAT and FQNNGV. The CDR3 DNA is TGTGCCAGCAGCCGAATCGGGACAGGGAGGTTCTTT. It is translated as CASSRIGTGRFF.

The genes are TRBV10-1 and TRBJ2-1; possibly TRBD2 for D (5 bases). CDR3 length: 21 residues. The V gene's germline CDR1 is WNHNN and CDR2 SYGVQD (reference sequence). The germline V and J ends were trimmed by 3 bases and 4 bases, with 31 bases remaining between them. CDR3 nucleotide sequence: TGCGCCAGCAGTGATGATGGCGGGCTCGAACAAAAATACTCGAGATACAATGAGCAGTTCTTC. The encoded protein is CASSDDGGLEQKYSRYNEQFF.

J is TRBJ2-7 and V is TRBV7-2; D is undetermined. The germline CDR1 and CDR2 sequences are SGHTA and FQGNSA. CDR3 length: 14 amino acids. V was clipped by 1 base and J by 0 bases, with 7 bases between them. The CDR3 sequence: CASSLDRTSYEQYF. CDR3 DNA sequence: TGTGCCAGCAGCTTAGACAGAACCTCCTACGAGCAGTACTTC.